The T cell receptor (beta chain) under discussion was sequenced for a study of breast tumors, draining lymph nodes, adjacent tissues. Study outcomes and limitations: Compared with basal-like, luminal-like tumors shared significantly more repertoire with nontumor tissue. Findings are consistent with lymph node origin and intratumoral expansion of most tumor T cells. Tumor repertoires ranked between lymph nodes and nontumor tissue in diversity, with V and J gene preferences.

The count of this clonotype is one. Its antigen is as yet unknown. TCRdb recomputed calls from the multiplex PCR reads with MiXCR, one row per CDR3 protein. The sample records tens of thousands of distinct CDR3 sequences, roughly three quarters being singletons. Trimming removed 0 bases from V and 2 bases from J; junction bases left unmatched: 7. Germline V gene lookup returns CDR1 SGHDT and CDR2 YYEEEE. The CDR3 covers 18 residues. The chain uses TRBV5-6 and TRBJ1-6; TRBD1 aligns across 8 bases. The TCR was taken from a female donor with breast cancer. Some clones in this sample may be carry-over from other donors' samples. Material: tumor-adjacent breast tissue. CDR3 bases: TGTGCCAGCAGCTTGGGCTGGACAGGGAAGACCTATAATTCACCCCTCCACTTT. Translation: CASSLGWTGKTYNSPLHF.